The 9 T cell receptor beta chains given below trace back to one sample, sequenced in a study of identical twins. TCRdb re-called the 5' RACE reads through MiXCR, storing one row per CDR3 protein. The repertoire has about 300,000 distinct CDR3 sequences, approximately 13% of them found once; the top ten carry roughly 7.8%. This same sample was also taken into another study, of yellow fever vaccine responses in identical twins.

Sequenced material: CD8+ T cells sorted from blood. The source of these receptors is a woman under 30 in good health.

This clonotype turned up a few times. The chain employs TRBV11-2 and TRBJ2-7, with D perhaps assigned TRBD1 or TRBD2 (6 bases each). CDR1 and CDR2 (germline): SGHAT, FQNNGV. There are 16 residues in the CDR3. Trimming left V 4 bases short and J 2 bases short, with 18 bases between. The CDR3, as DNA: TGTGCCAGCAGCTCCTTCGGGGGCGCGTCAGCCTACGAGCAGTACTTC. Translated, it gives CASSSFGGASAYEQYF. Based on the CDR3 plus reference TRBV11-2 and TRBJ2-7, the full variable domain is EAGVAQSPRYKIIEKRQSVAFWCNPISGHATLYWYQQILGQGPKLLIQFQNNGVVDDSQLPKDRFSAERLKGVDSTLKIQPAKLEDSAVYLCASSSFGGASAYEQYFGPGTRLTVT.

The gene calls are TRBV5-8 and TRBJ2-2; 7 bases match TRBD2. The germline V gene encodes CDR1 SGHTS and CDR2 YDEGEE. The CDR3 sequence is 15 residues long. V lost 1 base to trimming and J lost 5 bases; unmatched junction nucleotides: 5. The CDR3 DNA follows: TGTGCCAGCAGCTTGAGACTAGCAGCAACCGGGGAGCTGTTTTTT. It specifies CASSLRLAATGELFF.

This clonotype was seen repeatedly, ten times or more. The rearrangement joins TRBV4-1 to TRBJ1-1; D is unclear. The germline V gene has CDR1 MGHRA and CDR2 YSYEKL. This CDR3 region has 16 residues. Deletions cut 0 bases from V and 1 base from J, with 12 bases between. CDR3 region: CASSQDLGYWNTEAFF. Written as DNA, the CDR3 is TGCGCCAGCAGCCAAGATCTCGGGTATTGGAACACTGAAGCTTTCTTT.

This clonotype was found a few times. The chain employs TRBV7-9 and TRBJ2-3; 9 nucleotides line up with TRBD1. After removal of 8 bases from V and 5 bases from J, the junction contained 8 bases not matched to a gene. CDR1 is SEHNR and CDR2 is FQNEAQ in the germline V gene (reference sequence). This CDR3 has 14 amino acids. In DNA, the CDR3 is TGTGCCAGCCAAGACAGGGGGGATGAAGATACGCAGTATTTT. Translated, it gives CASQDRGDEDTQYF.

The chain combines TRBV28 with TRBJ2-7, with TRBD2 identical over 9 bases. The CDR3 sequence is 16 residues long. Germline assignment: CDR1 MDHEN and CDR2 SYDVKM. The trim removed 5 bases at V and 1 base at J, leaving 9 bases unmatched. The CDR3 nucleotides read TGTGCCAGCAGTCCTCTGGTTAGCGGGAGATCCTACGAGCAGTACTTC. Translation gives CASSPLVSGRSYEQYF.

This rearrangement joins TRBV5-1 to TRBJ2-5; 9 nucleotides align to TRBD2. With V trimmed by 0 bases and J by 5 bases, 8 bases remained unmatched. Germline CDR1 and CDR2: SGHRS and YFSETQ. The CDR3 has 16 residues. The CDR3 is CASSLVGGRAWETQYF. CDR3 DNA: TGCGCCAGCAGCTTGGTCGGCGGGAGGGCCTGGGAGACCCAGTACTTC.

The chain combines TRBV20-1 with TRBJ1-2; 7 nucleotides line up with TRBD1. Germline V gives CDR1 DFQATT, CDR2 SNEGSKA (reference sequence). The ends lost 5 bases at V and 4 bases at J; junction bases unmatched: 7. The CDR3 sequence is 13 residues long. CDR3 nucleotide sequence: TGCAGTGCTCCAGGGGGTTTCGGCTATGGCTACACCTTC. Translated: CSAPGGFGYGYTF.

The chain joins TRBV12-3 or TRBV12-4 to TRBJ1-1; maybe TRBD1 (6 bases). The CDR3 sequence is 13 residues long. The V and J ends lost 7 bases and 2 bases respectively, with 11 bases between them. The DNA for the CDR3 is TGTGCCAGCACTCTGGGGACAAACACTGAAGCTTTCTTT. This translates into CASTLGTNTEAFF.

In regard to this clonotype: A read error is possible here, since a much larger clone lies one base away. The rearrangement links TRBV7-9 to TRBJ2-7; D tentatively fits TRBD1 or TRBD2 (5 bases each). The CDR3 is 16 residues long. Germline values: CDR1 SEHNR, CDR2 FQNEAQ (reference sequence). This chain's CDR3 is CASSAEGRAPSYGQYF. CDR3 DNA: TGTGCCAGCAGCGCCGAGGGGCGGGCACCTTCCTACGGGCAGTACTTC. The variable domain in full, completed from reference TRBV7-9 and TRBJ2-7, reads DTGVSQNPRHKITKRGQNVTFRCDPISEHNRLYWYRQTLGQGPEFLTYFQNEAQLEKSRLLSDRFSAERPKGSFSTLEIQRTEQGDSAMYLCASSAEGRAPSYGQYFGPGTRLTVT.